The 12 T cell receptor beta chains listed next were all sequenced from one sample in a study of T cell changes during pregnancy in multiple sclerosis. This table comes from immunoSEQ multiplex PCR, and its TCRdb copy is limited to in-frame clones, with some not included. Among approximately 80,000 clones listed, about nine tenths were seen once. Sample: PBMCs, taken in the first trimester of pregnancy. The receptor source for this set is a female donor in good health, serving as a control in a pregnancy study. Some clones in this sample may be carry-over from other donors' samples.

The chain links TRBV29-1 to TRBJ1-3, with a possible D match to TRBD1 (6 bases). Trimming cost V 3 bases and J 2 bases, with 8 bases left between them. Germline lookup yields CDR1 SQVTM and CDR2 ANQGSEA. The CDR3 spans 13 residues. The chain's CDR3 is CSVDKGAGNTIYF. The CDR3 region has the DNA TGCAGCGTTGATAAGGGGGCTGGAAACACCATATATTTT. Together with reference TRBV29-1 and TRBJ1-3, the CDR3 gives the full variable domain: SAVISQKPSRDICQRGTSLTIQCQVDSQVTMMFWYRQQPGQSLTLIATANQGSEATYESGFVIDKFPISRPNLTFSTLTVSNMSPEDSSIYLCSVDKGAGNTIYFGEGSWLTVV.

The chain carries TRBV18 and TRBJ2-7; 7 bases are shared with TRBD1. The ends lost 3 bases at V and 5 bases at J; junction bases unmatched: 1. From germline, CDR1 is KGHSH and CDR2 LQKENI. CDR3 length equals 12 residues. For the CDR3, the DNA is TGTGCCAGCTCACCCACAGGGGACGAGCAGTACTTC. This translates into CASSPTGDEQYF.

This chain connects TRBV27 to TRBJ1-4, with D maybe TRBD1 (5 bases). V lost 0 bases and J 0 bases, leaving 11 bases between the germline ends. Germline values: CDR1 MNHEY, CDR2 SMNVEV (reference sequence). There are 17 residues in the CDR3. CDR3 DNA: TGTGCCAGCAGTTTATCGCCCAGGGATGCAACTAATGAAAAACTGTTTTTT. Residues: CASSLSPRDATNEKLFF.

This clone showed up just once. The rearrangement joins TRBV9 to TRBJ2-5; a possible D gene is TRBD2 (6 bases). The CDR3 is made up of 13 amino acids. V was clipped by 0 bases and J by 3 bases, with 6 bases between them. CDR1 is SGDLS and CDR2 is YYNGEE in the germline V gene. Written as DNA, the CDR3 is TGTGCCAGCAGCGTAGTAGCGGAAGAGACCCAGTACTTC. Protein sequence: CASSVVAEETQYF.

J is TRBJ1-2 and V is TRBV19; TRBD1 might be the D (6 bases). The ends were cut back, 4 bases at V and 3 bases at J, with 9 bases in the middle. Germline lookup yields CDR1 LNHDA and CDR2 SQIVND (reference sequence). The CDR3 covers 13 residues. The CDR3 nucleotides read TGTGCCAGTAGTACCAGGGGTGACTATGGCTACACCTTC. This gives the protein CASSTRGDYGYTF.

This chain joins TRBV7-2 and TRBJ2-4, with 11 bases matching TRBD2. There are 19 residues in the CDR3. After removal of 3 bases from V and 1 base from J, the junction contained 11 bases not matched to a gene. Per germline, CDR1 SGHTA and CDR2 FQGNSA. CDR3 residues: CASSLRLAGPLGAKNIQYF. The DNA for the CDR3 is TGTGCCAGCAGCTTGAGACTAGCGGGGCCCCTTGGGGCCAAAAACATTCAGTACTTC. Using reference TRBV7-2 and TRBJ2-4 for the parts outside the CDR3, the full variable domain is GAGVSQSPSNKVTEKGKDVELRCDPISGHTALYWYRQSLGQGLEFLIYFQGNSAPDKSGLPSDRFSAERTGGSVSTLTIQRTQQEDSAVYLCASSLRLAGPLGAKNIQYFGAGTRLSVL.

The count of this clone is one. For the CDR3, the DNA is TGTGCCAGCAACACACCGGGGACACTTACCTACGAGCAGTACTTC. Protein sequence: CASNTPGTLTYEQYF. The rearrangement links TRBV6-1 to TRBJ2-7, with D perhaps TRBD1 (6 bases). V was pared by 7 bases and J by 2 bases, with 18 bases between. The CDR3 contains 15 residues. CDR1 MNHNS and CDR2 SASEGT come from the germline V gene.

This clone was counted a single time. The chain employs TRBV7-9 and TRBJ2-2; 8 nucleotides align to TRBD2. The CDR3 sequence is 17 residues long. Germline trimming cut 2 bases from V and 3 bases from J; bases unmatched to any gene: 8. Germline CDR1 and CDR2: SEHNR and FQNEAQ (reference sequence). The CDR3 bases are TGTGCCAGCAGCTTATTTGGCGGGGGGCCGGACACCGGGGAGCTGTTTTTT. It codes for CASSLFGGGPDTGELFF.

V usage is TRBV6-6 and J usage is TRBJ1-3; D unclear. This CDR3 has 15 amino acids. With 0 bases removed from V and 4 bases from J, the gap between germline ends came to 10 bases. Germline CDR1 and CDR2: MNHNY and SVGAGI (reference sequence). The CDR3 nucleotides are TGTGCCAGCAGTTACTCGAGTCCCGAAGGAAACACCATATATTTT. It is translated as CASSYSSPEGNTIYF.

This chain links TRBV11-2 with TRBJ2-7, with D possibly matching TRBD2 (5 bases). The CDR3 runs 14 residues. The germline V gene has CDR1 SGHAT and CDR2 FQNNGV. Trimming shortened V by 3 bases and J by 5 bases, and 14 bases separated the two germline ends. Here the CDR3 reads CASSFRTAGDEQYF. The DNA for the CDR3 is TGTGCCAGCAGCTTCCGTACCGCCGGGGACGAGCAGTACTTC.

This clone was seen only once. The chain links TRBV4-2 to TRBJ2-3; TRBD2 matches at 9 bases. CDR3 length equals 16 residues. The V and J ends lost 6 bases and 4 bases, in that order; junction bases with no gene match: 11. Germline V gene lookup returns CDR1 LGHNA and CDR2 YNFKEQ. The CDR3 nucleotides are TGTGCCAGCAGGCCGAGGGGCGGGAGGGGGGCAGATACGCAGTATTTT. Protein sequence: CASRPRGGRGADTQYF.

The rearrangement joins TRBV19 to TRBJ1-4; 7 positions agree with TRBD1. V was pared by 5 bases and J by 8 bases, with 11 bases of the junction left unmatched. The CDR3 consists of 15 residues. The germline CDR1 and CDR2 sequences are LNHDA and SQIVND (reference sequence). The CDR3 loop reads CASSPQGGAREKLFF. The CDR3 DNA follows: TGTGCCAGTAGTCCCCAGGGGGGCGCACGGGAAAAACTGTTTTTT.